This TCR beta chain was documented in a study of shared clonotypes between healthy human individuals. In the authors' methods: ImmunoSEQ only sent back junction sequences with no quality scores, so filtering was done differently. Using immunoSEQ multiplex PCR, the repertoire was profiled, and TCRdb retains in-frame clones only, with some absent. V and J calls and clone size are given by that table; D and trimming were obtained from the DNA. The profile covers 1.4 million to 1.5 million clones, with roughly 96% appearing a single time and 1% to 1.5% taken by the ten largest. Looked up from germline, CDR1 is MNHEY and CDR2 is SVGAGI. The length of the CDR3 is 14 residues. V was trimmed by 2 bases and J by 0 bases, leaving 7 bases between them.

The receptor was isolated from a man aged 25 to 45 in good health. The sample taken for sequencing was naive CD4+ T cells sorted from blood. Documented subset: CD45RA+ positively selected. This chain joins TRBV6-5 and TRBJ1-1, with D maybe TRBD1 (5 bases). The CDR3 DNA sequence: TGTGCCAGCAGTTACGGACACGTGAACACTGAAGCTTTCTTT. Encoded protein: CASSYGHVNTEAFF.